This is a list of T cell receptor beta chains from one sample in a study of shared clonotypes between healthy human individuals. This table comes from immunoSEQ multiplex PCR, and its TCRdb copy is limited to in-frame clones, with some not included. The data show approximately 530,000 clones, with 90% to 97% seen just once and about 0.067% held by the top ten. Material for sequencing was naive CD4+ T cells sorted from blood. The receptors derive from a woman under 40 in good health. Both conserved end residues are part of each CDR3. Each record gives: D gene, V gene, clone size, J gene, CDR3 DNA, CDR3 protein. The D gene is left open where the match is weak. Size is stated for part of the rows, as once, few or many counts, or as a class when the clone is expanded.

>NA|TRBV7-3|few|TRBJ2-2
TGTGCCAGCAGCCCCTCGGACGTAACCGGGGAGCTGTTTTTT
CASSPSDVTGELFF
>NA|TRBV7-3|NA|TRBJ2-1
TGTGCCAGCAGCTTAAGGTCCGTTGGGTTTGGTGAGCAGTTCTTC
CASSLRSVGFGEQFF
>NA|TRBV4-2|NA|TRBJ1-5
TGTGCCAGCAGCCAAGATAGCAATCAGCCCCAGCATTTT
CASSQDSNQPQHF
>TRBD2|TRBV5-1|NA|TRBJ2-2
TGCGCCAGCAGCCGAACCTTGGCGGGGGGCGCCGGCGGGGAGCTGTTTTTT
CASSRTLAGGAGGELFF
>NA|TRBV7-9|once|TRBJ1-1
TGTGCCAGCAGCTTAGGAGTGGGCCAGACTGAAGCTTTCTTT
CASSLGVGQTEAFF
>TRBD1|TRBV7-9|NA|TRBJ1-2
TGTGCCAGCAGCACCGACAGGGGAGGGAGACATGGCTACACCTTC
CASSTDRGGRHGYTF
>NA|TRBV10-3|NA|TRBJ2-5
TGTGCCATCAGTGGGGGCTTGGACTGGTACTTC
CAISGGLDWYF
>NA|TRBV7-9|NA|TRBJ2-1
TGTGCCAGCAGCTTAGAAGCGGCTTCTGAGAATGAGCAGTTCTTC
CASSLEAASENEQFF
>TRBD1|TRBV18|once|TRBJ2-2
TGTGCCAGCTCACCGGGCGGCAGGGGGTCGAACACCGGGGAGCTGTTTTTT
CASSPGGRGSNTGELFF
>TRBD1|TRBV5-1|NA|TRBJ1-2
TGCGCCAGCAGAGCCACAGGGGGTCCTAACTATGGCTACACCTTC
CASRATGGPNYGYTF
>NA|TRBV6-1|NA|TRBJ1-2
TGTGCCAGCAGGGGGGGGTCCGGTAACTATGGCTACACCTTC
CASRGGSGNYGYTF
>TRBD1|TRBV6-1|once|TRBJ2-5
TGTGCCAGCAGTGCACAGGGGAACCAAGAGACCCAGTACTTC
CASSAQGNQETQYF
>NA|TRBV5-8|NA|TRBJ1-4
TGTGCCAGCAGCTTGGGGCCAGGGGACATTAGTAATGAAAAACTGTTTTTT
CASSLGPGDISNEKLFF
>TRBD1|TRBV6-1|NA|TRBJ1-3
TGTGCCAGCAGAAGACAGGGAACCGGAAACACCATATATTTT
CASRRQGTGNTIYF
>TRBD2|TRBV5-1|NA|TRBJ2-5
TGCGCCAGCAGCTTGATTAGCGGGCAAGAGACCCAGTACTTC
CASSLISGQETQYF
>TRBD1|TRBV19|once|TRBJ2-7
TGTGCCAGTCATCCGGGACAGGGAATCGCCGAGCAGTACTTC
CASHPGQGIAEQYF